One and the same sample provided the 5 T cell receptor beta chains below, sequenced in a study of cytomegalovirus exposure and HLA in healthy donors. The PCR employed 60 Vbeta primers together with 13 Jbeta primers. Produced via immunoSEQ multiplex PCR; TCRdb's table is partial and in-frame only. The sample lists around 120,000 clones, around 80% seen once, with about 2.5% in the top ten. Material: PBMCs. Receptors originate from a woman between 40 and 50 years old in good health and CMV-seropositive.

The chain couples TRBV19 to TRBJ2-3; TRBD2 agrees at 11 bases. CDR1 and CDR2 (germline): LNHDA, SQIVND (reference sequence). The trim removed 5 bases at V and 2 bases at J, leaving 3 bases unmatched. The CDR3 totals 15 residues. The CDR3, as DNA: TGTGCCAGTAGTTTACTAGCGGGAGACACAGATACGCAGTATTTT. Amino acid sequence: CASSLLAGDTDTQYF.

This rearrangement joins TRBV2 to TRBJ1-1, with 7 positions matching TRBD1. V gave up 6 bases and J gave up 6 bases; unmatched junction bases: 4. The CDR3 spans 12 residues. From germline, CDR1 is SNHLY and CDR2 FYNNEI. The CDR3: CASSEGAPEAFF. The DNA of the CDR3 is TGTGCCAGCAGCGAGGGGGCCCCTGAAGCTTTCTTT.

The chain employs TRBV6-5 and TRBJ2-7, with 11 bases lining up with TRBD2. V gave up 0 bases and J gave up 3 bases; unmatched junction bases: 4. This CDR3 spans 16 amino acids. Germline lookup yields CDR1 MNHEY and CDR2 SVGAGI. The CDR3 DNA follows: TGTGCCAGCAGTTACTCATCTAGCGGGAGGTACTACGAGCAGTACTTC. Residues: CASSYSSSGRYYEQYF.

CDR3 sequence reads: CATSEGGLATYNEQFF. The CDR3 DNA follows: TGTGCCACCAGCGAGGGGGGGCTAGCGACCTACAATGAGCAGTTCTTC. The V gene is TRBV15, the J gene TRBJ2-1; perhaps TRBD2 as D (7 bases). V lost 5 bases, J lost 2 bases, and 16 bases lay in between. CDR3 length equals 16 residues. Germline-derived CDR1 and CDR2 are LNHNV and YYDKDF (reference sequence).

V and J are TRBV6-7 and TRBJ1-4; 8 bases match TRBD1. TRBV6-7 is assigned to the ORF class and has an uncertain function. V lost 4 bases and J lost 0; bases outside the gene matches: 4. The CDR3 sequence is 16 residues long. CDR3 sequence reads: CASSLDRDSTNEKLFF. The CDR3 DNA sequence: TGTGCCAGCAGTTTGGACAGGGACTCAACTAATGAAAAACTGTTTTTT.